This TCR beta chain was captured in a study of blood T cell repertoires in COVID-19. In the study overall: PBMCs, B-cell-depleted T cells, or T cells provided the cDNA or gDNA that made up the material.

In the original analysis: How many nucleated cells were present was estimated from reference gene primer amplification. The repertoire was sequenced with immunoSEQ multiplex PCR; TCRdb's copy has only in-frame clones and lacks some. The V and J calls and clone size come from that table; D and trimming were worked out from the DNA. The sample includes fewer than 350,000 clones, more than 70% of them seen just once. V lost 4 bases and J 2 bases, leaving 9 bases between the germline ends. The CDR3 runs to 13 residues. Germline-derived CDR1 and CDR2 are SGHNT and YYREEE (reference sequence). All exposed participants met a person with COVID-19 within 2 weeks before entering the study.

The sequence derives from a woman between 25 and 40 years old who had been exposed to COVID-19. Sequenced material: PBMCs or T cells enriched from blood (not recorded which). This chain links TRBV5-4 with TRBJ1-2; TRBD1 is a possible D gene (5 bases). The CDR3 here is CASSEDTNYGYTF. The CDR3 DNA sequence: TGTGCCAGCAGCGAGGACACCAACTATGGCTACACCTTC.